This TCR beta chain appears in the sequencing data of a study of molecular identifiers for immune sequencing clone quantification (dated by TCRdb to between 2017 and 2018). Background for the entire study: In a replicate experiment, RNA from around 20,000 or 100,000 naive CD8 T cells was split into five aliquots, four of which were sequenced. This methods study used CD8 T cells to benchmark TCR RNA copy counting and molecular-identifier clustering-based TCR repertoire sequencing (MIDCIRS).

With regard to this clonotype: Its antigen is unknown. Given a much more abundant clone one base away, this may be a read error.

Relative to germline, V is 0 bases shorter and J is 5 bases shorter, with 18 bases between their ends. The germline V gene supplies CDR1 SGHRS and CDR2 YFSETQ. The cysteine opens and the phenylalanine closes a CDR3 of 16 amino acids. The sequence is cut down to CDR3 DNA, 48 bases in frame from base 1. Libraries of naive CD8 T cells were generated from about 19,000 to 1,100,000 sorted cells, with 10%, 30% or 50% of the purified RNA used. Naive CD8 T cells were FACS-sorted as CD8+CD4-CCR7+CD45RA+ on a BD FACSAria II into RLT Plus buffer. Roughly ten TCR copies' worth of Jurkat RNA were spiked into roughly 19,000-1,000,000 naive CD8 T cell samples to test detection sensitivity. Enrichment of CD8 T cells was done with RosetteSep CD8+ T Cell Enrichment Cocktail plus Ficoll-Paque, and ACK red cell lysis came afterward. The protocol used for the library was PCR. Sequencing instrument: NextSeq 500. Bulk TCR libraries were generated as previously described, with the TCR primers listed in Table S5 used. Total RNA was purified with the Qiagen AllPrep DNA/RNA kit. Before any analysis, reads coming from multiple sequencing runs of the same library were combined into one pool. In the original analysis: Reads were retained only if their TCR constant sequence matched exactly, and those retained reads were trimmed to 150 nt and grouped according to their 12-nt molecular barcodes. Reads within each barcode group were sub-clustered using a 15% Levenshtein threshold, and quality-weighted consensus sequences were constructed for each RNA molecule. Non-functional sequences were excluded, and lower-count sequences lying one edit away from another sequence were also excluded. On the basis of fitting two negative binomial distributions, barcode sub-clusters with fewer than 20% of the maximum read count were discarded. Clones were called with MiXCR by TCRdb after fastp trimmed the public reads at Q25, and only in-frame beta chains were retained. Every entry covers one CDR3 protein and lists the most common genes and DNA from its rows. The authors' filters were not applied to this entry. The sample contains 100,000 or so distinct CDR3 sequences, 35% of them found a single time. In total, the top ten clones hold 9.7% of the sample.

The paper as a whole reports these results and caveats: Highly expanded clone sizes could be underestimated because identical TCR molecules may share a barcode. Modeling estimated roughly 3 recovered TCR RNA copies per cell, compared with 8.5 to 10 by digital PCR, which implies about 30% capture efficiency. Even against a background of about 960,000 naive CD8 T cells, spiked-in Jurkat TCR RNA amounting to a single cell's worth was reported to be detectable. When barcode sub-clustering was not used, chimeric consensus sequences inflated TCR diversity, with chimeras reaching as high as 47%. In CMV-specific effector cells, clones with more than 20 RNA copies contained over 99% of molecules, whereas in naive cells such clones contained under 1% of molecules. Naive libraries contained spiked-in Jurkat TCR RNA (around eleven copies' worth), which is not part of the donor repertoire.

The TCR sequence derives from a human donor in good health. Some libraries in this study had Jurkat cell RNA spiked in. Source material: naive CD8+ T cells from blood, with Jurkat cell RNA spiked in. The cell subset or site label, read with the paper, signifies: FACS-sorted CD8+CD4-CCR7+CD45RA+ naive T cells. The chain employs TRBV5-1 and TRBJ2-7; TRBD1 could be the D gene, as 5 bases match. The CDR3 loop reads CASSLAATAGVHEQYF. The DNA is TGCGCCAGCAGCTTGGCCGCGACAGCCGGAGTTCACGAGCAGTACTTC.